Sequencing of this T cell receptor (beta chain) was carried out in a study of OX40 agonist ivuxolimab in advanced cancers. V lost 5 bases and J lost 2, with 16 bases in between. Per the germline V gene, CDR1 is SEHNR and CDR2 is FQNEAQ (reference sequence). The CDR3 extends over 15 amino acids. Assay: immunoSEQ multiplex PCR; the TCRdb copy retains only in-frame clones and omits some. This sample has 65,000 to 80,000 clones, with approximately 80% found just once. This TCR derives from an adult with an advanced solid tumor such as melanoma, head and neck, liver or kidney cancer. The chain links TRBV7-9 to TRBJ2-7; possibly TRBD2 for D (6 bases). The sample here was CD4+ or CD8+ T cells sorted from blood, taken in a trial of the OX40 agonist ivuxolimab. DNA of the CDR3: TGTGCCAGCAGCGCTACGAGGGAGGTTCCCTACGAGCAGTACTTC. Residues: CASSATREVPYEQYF.